This TCR beta chain was retrieved from a study of breast tumors, draining lymph nodes, adjacent tissues. This CDR3 contains 16 residues. Germline CDR1 reads WNHNN; CDR2 reads SYGVQD (reference sequence). The junction had 6 bases not matched to a gene; V was cut back by 2 bases and J by 4 bases. Each CDR3 protein is one row after TCRdb ran MiXCR on the multiplex PCR reads. This table holds around 230,000 distinct CDR3 sequences, about 30% found once. The lymph nodes were axillary draining lymph nodes from breast cancer patients. The receptor was isolated from a female donor with breast cancer. Some clones in this sample may be carry-over from other donors' samples. The sequencing input was axillary lymph node tissue. The genes are TRBV10-1 and TRBJ2-2; 8 bases align to TRBD2. DNA of the CDR3: TGCGCCAGCAGTGAGACGGGACTAGGGGGCACCGGGGAGCTGTTTTTT. This translates into CASSETGLGGTGELFF.